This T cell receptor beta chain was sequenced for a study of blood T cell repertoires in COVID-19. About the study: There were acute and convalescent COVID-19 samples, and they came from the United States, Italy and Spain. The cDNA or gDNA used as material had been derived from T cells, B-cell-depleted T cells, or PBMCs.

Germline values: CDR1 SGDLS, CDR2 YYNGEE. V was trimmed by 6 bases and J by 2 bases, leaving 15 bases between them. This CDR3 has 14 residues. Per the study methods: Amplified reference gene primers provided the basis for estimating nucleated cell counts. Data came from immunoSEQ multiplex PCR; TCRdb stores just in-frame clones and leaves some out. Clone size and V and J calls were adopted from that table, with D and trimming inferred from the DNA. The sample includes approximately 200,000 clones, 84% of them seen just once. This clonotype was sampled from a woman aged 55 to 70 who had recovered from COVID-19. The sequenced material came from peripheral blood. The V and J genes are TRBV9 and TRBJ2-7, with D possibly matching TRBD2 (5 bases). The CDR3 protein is CASTPGSGAYEQYF. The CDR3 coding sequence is TGTGCCAGCACCCCCGGCTCCGGGGCCTACGAGCAGTACTTC.